The present entry profiles one T cell receptor (beta chain) with its context. These data come from a study of blood T cell repertoires in COVID-19. Across the study: Researchers got acute and convalescent COVID-19 samples from the United States, Italy and Spain. The analysed material was cDNA or gDNA that came from T cells, B-cell-depleted T cells, or PBMCs.

Authors' methods: Nucleated cell number was recorded as an estimate derived from reference gene primer amplification. Using immunoSEQ multiplex PCR, the repertoire was profiled, and TCRdb retains in-frame clones only, with some absent. The D gene and trimming were derived from the DNA, and the V and J assignments and clone size from that table. The table includes tens of thousands of clones, 87% detected once. There are 13 residues in the CDR3. The V end was cut by 5 bases, the J end by 0 bases, with 10 bases between. CDR1 is SQVTM, CDR2 ANQGSEA, per germline. The rearrangement uses TRBV29-1 and TRBJ1-1; D unresolved. This receptor was identified in a male donor with acute or convalescent COVID-19. Sequences were obtained from peripheral blood. This CDR3 reads CSVCSQLNTEAFF. The CDR3 nucleotides are TGCAGCGTTTGTTCCCAGTTGAACACTGAAGCTTTCTTT.